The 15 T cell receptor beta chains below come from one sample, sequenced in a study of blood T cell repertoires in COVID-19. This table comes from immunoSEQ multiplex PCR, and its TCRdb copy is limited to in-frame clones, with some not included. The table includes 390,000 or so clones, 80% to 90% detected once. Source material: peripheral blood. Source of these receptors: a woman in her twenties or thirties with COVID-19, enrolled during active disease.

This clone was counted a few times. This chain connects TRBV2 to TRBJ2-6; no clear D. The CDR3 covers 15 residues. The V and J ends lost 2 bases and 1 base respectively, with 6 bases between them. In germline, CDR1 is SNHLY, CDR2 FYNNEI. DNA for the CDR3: TGTGCCAGCAGTGAAAGCCTGTCTGGGGCCAACGTCCTGACTTTC. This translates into CASSESLSGANVLTF.

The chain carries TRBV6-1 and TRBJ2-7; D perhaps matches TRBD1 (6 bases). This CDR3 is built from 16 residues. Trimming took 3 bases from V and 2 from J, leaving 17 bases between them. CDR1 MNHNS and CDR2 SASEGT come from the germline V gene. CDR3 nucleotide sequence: TGTGCCAGCAGTGACACCGGGACACGGTGGACCTACGAGCAGTACGTC. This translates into CASSDTGTRWTYEQYV.

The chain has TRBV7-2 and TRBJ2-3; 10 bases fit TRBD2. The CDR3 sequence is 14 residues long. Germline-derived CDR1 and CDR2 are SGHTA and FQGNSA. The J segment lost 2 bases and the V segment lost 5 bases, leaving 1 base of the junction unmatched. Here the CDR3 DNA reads TGTGCCAGCAGCACTAGCGGGAACACAGATACGCAGTATTTT. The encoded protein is CASSTSGNTDTQYF.

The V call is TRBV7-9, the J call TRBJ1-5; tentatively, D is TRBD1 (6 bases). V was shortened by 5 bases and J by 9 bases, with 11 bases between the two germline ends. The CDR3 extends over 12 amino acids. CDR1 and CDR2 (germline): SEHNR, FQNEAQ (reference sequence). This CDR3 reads CASSRRGGPQHF. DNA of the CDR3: TGTGCCAGCAGCCGCAGGGGCGGGCCCCAGCATTTT.

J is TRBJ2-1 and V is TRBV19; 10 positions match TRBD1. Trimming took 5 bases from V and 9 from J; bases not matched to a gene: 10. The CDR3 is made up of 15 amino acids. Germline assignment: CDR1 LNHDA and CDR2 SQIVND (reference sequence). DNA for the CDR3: TGTGCCAGTAGTGCGGTTGGGACAGGGGCAGGTGAGCAGTTCTTC. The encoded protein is CASSAVGTGAGEQFF.

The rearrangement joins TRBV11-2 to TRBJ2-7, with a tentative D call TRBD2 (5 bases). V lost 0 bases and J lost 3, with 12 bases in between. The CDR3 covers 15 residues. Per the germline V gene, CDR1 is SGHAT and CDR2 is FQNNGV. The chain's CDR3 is CASSLDRGVNYEQYF. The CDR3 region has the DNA TGTGCCAGCAGCTTAGATCGGGGTGTAAACTACGAGCAGTACTTC.

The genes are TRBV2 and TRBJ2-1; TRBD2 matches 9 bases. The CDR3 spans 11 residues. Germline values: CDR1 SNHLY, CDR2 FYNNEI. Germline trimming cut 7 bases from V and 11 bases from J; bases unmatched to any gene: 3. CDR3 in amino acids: CASNLAGKQFF. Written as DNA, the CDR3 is TGTGCCAGCAATCTAGCGGGGAAGCAGTTCTTC.

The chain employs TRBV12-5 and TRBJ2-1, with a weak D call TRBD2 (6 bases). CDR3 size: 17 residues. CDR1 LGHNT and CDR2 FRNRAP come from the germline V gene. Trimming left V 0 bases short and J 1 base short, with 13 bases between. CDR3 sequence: CASGLVRFGGSYNEQFF. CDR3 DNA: TGTGCTAGTGGTTTGGTAAGGTTCGGAGGGTCCTACAATGAGCAGTTCTTC.

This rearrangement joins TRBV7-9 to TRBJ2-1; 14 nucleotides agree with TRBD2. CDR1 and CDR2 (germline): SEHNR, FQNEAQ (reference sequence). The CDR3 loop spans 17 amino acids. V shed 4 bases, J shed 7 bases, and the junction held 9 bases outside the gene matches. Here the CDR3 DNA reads TGTGCCAGCAGCTCGGGGACTAGCGGGGGATACCGTAATGAGCAGTTCTTC. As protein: CASSSGTSGGYRNEQFF.

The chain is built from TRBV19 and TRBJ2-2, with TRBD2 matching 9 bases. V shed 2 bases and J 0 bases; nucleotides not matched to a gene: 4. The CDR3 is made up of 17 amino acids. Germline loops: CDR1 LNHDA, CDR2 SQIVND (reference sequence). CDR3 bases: TGTGCCAGTAGTATACCCGGACTAGCGTCGAACACCGGGGAGCTGTTTTTT. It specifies CASSIPGLASNTGELFF.

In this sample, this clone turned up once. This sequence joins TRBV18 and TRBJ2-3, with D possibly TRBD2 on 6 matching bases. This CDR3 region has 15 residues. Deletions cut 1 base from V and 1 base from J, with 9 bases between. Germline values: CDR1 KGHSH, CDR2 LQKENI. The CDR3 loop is CASSPRGGGTDTQYF. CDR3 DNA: TGTGCCAGCTCACCACGAGGAGGGGGCACAGATACGCAGTATTTT.

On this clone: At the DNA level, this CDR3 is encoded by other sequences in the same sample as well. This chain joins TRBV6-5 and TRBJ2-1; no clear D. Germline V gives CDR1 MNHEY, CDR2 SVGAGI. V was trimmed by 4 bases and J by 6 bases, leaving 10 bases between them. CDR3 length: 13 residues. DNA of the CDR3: TGTGCCAGCAGTTCAGGCACTTTCAATGAGCAGTTCTTC. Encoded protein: CASSSGTFNEQFF.

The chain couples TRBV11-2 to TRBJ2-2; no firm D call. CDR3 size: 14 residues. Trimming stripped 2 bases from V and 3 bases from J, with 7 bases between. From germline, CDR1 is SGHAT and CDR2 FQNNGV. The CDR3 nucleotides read TGTGCCAGCAGCTTACAGGTCGACACCGGGGAGCTGTTTTTT. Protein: CASSLQVDTGELFF.

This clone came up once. CDR3 sequence: CASSYPQGGTEAFF. CDR3 in DNA: TGTGCCAGCAGTTACCCACAGGGCGGCACTGAAGCTTTCTTT. The chain links TRBV6-2 or TRBV6-3 to TRBJ1-1; maybe TRBD1 (6 bases). Germline V lookup: CDR1 MNHEY, CDR2 SVGEGT. Trimming pared 2 bases from V and 4 bases from J, leaving 11 bases between. The CDR3 sequence is 14 residues long.

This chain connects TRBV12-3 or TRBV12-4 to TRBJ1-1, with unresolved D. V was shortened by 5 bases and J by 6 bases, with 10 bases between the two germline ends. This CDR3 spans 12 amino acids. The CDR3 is CASSPSGAEAFF. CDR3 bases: TGTGCCAGCAGTCCCTCCGGGGCTGAAGCTTTCTTT.